The 10 T cell receptor beta chains below all came from one sample that was sequenced in a study of cytomegalovirus exposure and HLA in healthy donors. Amplification used 60 Vbeta primers and 13 Jbeta primers. Method: immunoSEQ multiplex PCR; TCRdb's copy keeps in-frame clones and lacks some. The data show about 200,000 clones, about 80% seen once. Specimen: PBMCs. The origin of the receptors is a young woman in good health and CMV-seronegative.

In this sample, this clone turned up once. The same CDR3 is also encoded by other DNA sequences in this sample. V usage is TRBV6-5 and J usage is TRBJ2-7, with a weak D call TRBD1 (6 bases). This CDR3 has 13 amino acids. Germline CDR1 and CDR2: MNHEY and SVGAGI. With 2 bases removed from V and 3 bases from J, the gap between germline ends came to 8 bases. This chain's CDR3 is CASSYGQLYEQYF. In DNA form, the CDR3 reads TGTGCCAGCAGTTACGGACAGCTCTACGAGCAGTACTTC.

The chain combines TRBV5-6 with TRBJ2-7; 9 bases fit TRBD2. Germline-derived CDR1 and CDR2 are SGHDT and YYEEEE. This CDR3 is 16 amino acids long. The trim removed 4 bases at V and 4 bases at J, leaving 12 bases unmatched. Here the CDR3 reads CASSPMYSGGTYEQYF. CDR3 in DNA: TGTGCCAGCAGCCCTATGTACAGCGGGGGGACTTACGAGCAGTACTTC.

V and J are TRBV5-1 and TRBJ2-2, with D perhaps TRBD1 (6 bases). V shed 0 bases and J shed 6 bases, with 15 bases lying between them. This CDR3 contains 16 residues. Germline assignment: CDR1 SGHRS and CDR2 YFSETQ. CDR3 coding DNA: TGCGCCAGCAGCTTGGTAGGGACAACGGACGCCGGGGAGCTGTTTTTT. The encoded protein is CASSLVGTTDAGELFF. The complete variable domain, with remaining parts taken from reference TRBV5-1 and TRBJ2-2, reads KAGVTQTPRYLIKTRGQQVTLSCSPISGHRSVSWYQQTPGQGLQFLFEYFSETQRNKGNFPGRFSGRQFSNSRSEMNVSTLELGDSALYLCASSLVGTTDAGELFFGEGSRLTVL.

The rearrangement links TRBV6-5 to TRBJ1-1, with D possibly being TRBD1 (5 bases). Between the trimmed V and J ends, which lost 5 bases and 11 bases, there was a span of 21 bases. The length of the CDR3 is 14 residues. From germline, CDR1 is MNHEY and CDR2 SVGAGI. CDR3 nucleotide sequence: TGTGCCAGCAGTGAAGTACTCCGGGGCAGCGGGGCTTTCTTT. Amino acids: CASSEVLRGSGAFF.

This chain joins TRBV5-6 and TRBJ1-2, with 7 bases aligning to TRBD1. Germline lookup yields CDR1 SGHDT and CDR2 YYEEEE. V was pared by 4 bases and J by 8 bases, with 8 bases of the junction left unmatched. This CDR3 comprises 13 residues. The CDR3 DNA follows: TGTGCCAGCAGCCTCCGGGACAGCTGCGGCTACACCTTC. The encoded protein is CASSLRDSCGYTF.

This rearrangement joins TRBV7-8 to TRBJ1-5, with D unresolved. This CDR3 comprises 15 residues. Germline assignment: CDR1 SGHVS and CDR2 FQNEAQ. Deletions cut 0 bases from V and 0 bases from J, with 6 bases between. CDR3: CASSLAYSSNQPQHF. DNA of the CDR3: TGTGCCAGCAGCTTAGCCTACAGTAGCAATCAGCCCCAGCATTTT.

This chain joins TRBV29-1 and TRBJ2-3; 12 nucleotides line up with TRBD2. This CDR3 spans 16 amino acids. CDR1 and CDR2 from the germline V gene are SQVTM and ANQGSEA. CDR3 nucleotide sequence: TGCGGGCTCGGTCGGGGGACTAGCGGGAGCACAGATACGCAGTATTTT. Its translation: CGLGRGTSGSTDTQYF.

The chain recombines TRBV6-1 with TRBJ2-7; a weak D match, TRBD2 (5 bases). Trimming took 3 bases from V and 4 from J, leaving 10 bases between them. Germline assignment: CDR1 MNHNS and CDR2 SASEGT. The CDR3 totals 13 residues. CDR3 coding DNA: TGTGCCAGCAGTGACCGGACTGAATACGAGCAGTACTTC. Residues: CASSDRTEYEQYF.

This CDR3 is CASEPRQGAIYGYTF. In nucleotides, the CDR3 is TGTGCCAGCGAACCTCGGCAGGGGGCGATCTATGGCTACACCTTC. The chain has TRBV6-5 and TRBJ1-2, with TRBD1 identical over 8 bases. V lost 8 bases to trimming and J lost 4 bases; unmatched junction nucleotides: 12. This CDR3 has 15 residues. Germline values: CDR1 MNHEY, CDR2 SVGAGI.

A single count supports this clone. J is TRBJ1-3 and V is TRBV5-4; 9 bases are a match to TRBD1. After removal of 10 bases from V and 8 bases from J, the junction contained 10 bases not matched to a gene. CDR3 length: 13 amino acids. Germline V CDR1 and CDR2: SGHNT, YYREEE (reference sequence). CDR3 coding DNA: TGTGCCGGGAAACAGGGGGCTTCGGACACCATATATTTT. This gives the protein CAGKQGASDTIYF. Full variable domain (remainder filled in from reference TRBV5-4 and TRBJ1-3): ETGVTQSPTHLIKTRGQQVTLRCSSQSGHNTVSWYQQALGQGPQFIFQYYREEENGRGNFPPRFSGLQFPNYSSELNVNALELDDSALYLCAGKQGASDTIYFGEGSWLTVV.